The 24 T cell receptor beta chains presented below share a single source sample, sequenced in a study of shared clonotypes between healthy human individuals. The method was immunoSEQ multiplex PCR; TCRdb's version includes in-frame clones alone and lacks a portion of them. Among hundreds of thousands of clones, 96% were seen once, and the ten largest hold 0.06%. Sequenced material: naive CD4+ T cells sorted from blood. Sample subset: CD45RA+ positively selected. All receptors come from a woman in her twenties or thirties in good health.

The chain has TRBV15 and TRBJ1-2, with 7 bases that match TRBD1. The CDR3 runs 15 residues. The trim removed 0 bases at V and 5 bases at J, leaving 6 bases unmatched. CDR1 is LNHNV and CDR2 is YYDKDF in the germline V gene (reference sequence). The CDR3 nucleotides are TGTGCCACCAGCAGAGAATCGACAGGGCAATATGGCTACACCTTC. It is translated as CATSRESTGQYGYTF.

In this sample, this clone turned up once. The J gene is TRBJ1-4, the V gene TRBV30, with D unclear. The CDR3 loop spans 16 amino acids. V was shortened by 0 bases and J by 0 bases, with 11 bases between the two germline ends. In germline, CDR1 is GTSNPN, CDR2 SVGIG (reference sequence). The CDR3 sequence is CAWSVHSSATNEKLFF. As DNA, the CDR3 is TGTGCCTGGAGTGTACACAGCTCAGCAACTAATGAAAAACTGTTTTTT.

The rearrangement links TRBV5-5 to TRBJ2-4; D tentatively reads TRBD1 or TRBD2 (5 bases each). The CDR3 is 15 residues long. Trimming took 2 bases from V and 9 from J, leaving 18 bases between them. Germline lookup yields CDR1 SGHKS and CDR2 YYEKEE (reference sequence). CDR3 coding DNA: TGTGCCAGCAGCTTCCCCCTTGGGGGTCGAGTCATTCAGTACTTC. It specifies CASSFPLGGRVIQYF. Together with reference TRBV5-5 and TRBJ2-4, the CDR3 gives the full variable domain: DAGVTQSPTHLIKTRGQQVTLRCSPISGHKSVSWYQQVLGQGPQFIFQYYEKEERGRGNFPDRFSARQFPNYSSELNVNALLLGDSALYLCASSFPLGGRVIQYFGAGTRLSVL.

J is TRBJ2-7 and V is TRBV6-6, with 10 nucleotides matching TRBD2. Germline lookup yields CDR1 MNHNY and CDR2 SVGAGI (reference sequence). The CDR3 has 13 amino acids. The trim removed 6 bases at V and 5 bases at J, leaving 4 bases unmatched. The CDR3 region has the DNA TGTGCCAGCAGGGGCAGCGGGAGGGACGAGCAGTACTTC. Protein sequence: CASRGSGRDEQYF.

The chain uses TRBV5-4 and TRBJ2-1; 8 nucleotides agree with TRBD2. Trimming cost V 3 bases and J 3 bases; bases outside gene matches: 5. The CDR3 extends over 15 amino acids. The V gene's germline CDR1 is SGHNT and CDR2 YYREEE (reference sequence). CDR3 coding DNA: TGTGCCAGCAGCTCCAATAGCGGGATCTACAATGAGCAGTTCTTC. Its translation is CASSSNSGIYNEQFF.

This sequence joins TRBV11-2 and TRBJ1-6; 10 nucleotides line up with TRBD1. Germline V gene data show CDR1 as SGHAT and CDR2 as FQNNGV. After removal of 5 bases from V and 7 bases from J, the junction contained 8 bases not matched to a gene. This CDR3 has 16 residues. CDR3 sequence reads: CASSITPGQGNSPLHF. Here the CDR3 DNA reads TGTGCCAGCAGCATAACGCCGGGACAGGGGAATTCACCCCTCCACTTT.

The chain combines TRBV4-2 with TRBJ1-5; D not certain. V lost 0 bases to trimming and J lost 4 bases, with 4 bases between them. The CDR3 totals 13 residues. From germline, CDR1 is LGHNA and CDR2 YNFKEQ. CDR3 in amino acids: CASSQEENQPQHF. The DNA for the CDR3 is TGTGCCAGCAGCCAAGAGGAGAATCAGCCCCAGCATTTT.

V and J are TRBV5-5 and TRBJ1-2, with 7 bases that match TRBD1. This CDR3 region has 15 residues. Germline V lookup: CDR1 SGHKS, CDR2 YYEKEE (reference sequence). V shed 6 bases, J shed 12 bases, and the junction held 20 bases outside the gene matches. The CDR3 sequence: CASIEAPGQSLPHTF. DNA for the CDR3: TGTGCCAGCATCGAAGCCCCGGGACAGAGTCTTCCCCACACCTTC. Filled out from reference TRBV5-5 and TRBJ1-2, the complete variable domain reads DAGVTQSPTHLIKTRGQQVTLRCSPISGHKSVSWYQQVLGQGPQFIFQYYEKEERGRGNFPDRFSARQFPNYSSELNVNALLLGDSALYLCASIEAPGQSLPHTFGSGTRLTVV.

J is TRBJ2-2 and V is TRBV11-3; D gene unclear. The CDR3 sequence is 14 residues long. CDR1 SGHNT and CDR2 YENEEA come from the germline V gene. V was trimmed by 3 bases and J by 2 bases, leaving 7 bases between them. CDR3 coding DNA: TGTGCCAGCAGCTTGGGCAGCAACACCGGGGAGCTGTTTTTT. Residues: CASSLGSNTGELFF.

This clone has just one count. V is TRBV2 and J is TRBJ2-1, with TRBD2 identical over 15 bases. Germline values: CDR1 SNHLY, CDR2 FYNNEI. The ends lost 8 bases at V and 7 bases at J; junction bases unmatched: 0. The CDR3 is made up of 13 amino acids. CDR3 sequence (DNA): TGTGCCAGCGGGACTAGCGGGAGGAATGAGCAGTTCTTC. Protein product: CASGTSGRNEQFF.

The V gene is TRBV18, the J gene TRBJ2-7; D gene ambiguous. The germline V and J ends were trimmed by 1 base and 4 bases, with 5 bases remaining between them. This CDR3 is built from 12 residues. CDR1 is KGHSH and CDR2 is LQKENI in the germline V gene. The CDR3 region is CASSPQQYEQYF. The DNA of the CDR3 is TGTGCCAGCTCACCACAGCAGTACGAGCAGTACTTC.

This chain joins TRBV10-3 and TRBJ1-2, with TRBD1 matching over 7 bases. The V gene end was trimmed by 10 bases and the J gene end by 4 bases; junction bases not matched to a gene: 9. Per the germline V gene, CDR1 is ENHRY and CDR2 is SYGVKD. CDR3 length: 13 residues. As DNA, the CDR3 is TGTGCCACAAGCCCACGGGACAGCTATGGCTACACCTTC. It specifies CATSPRDSYGYTF.

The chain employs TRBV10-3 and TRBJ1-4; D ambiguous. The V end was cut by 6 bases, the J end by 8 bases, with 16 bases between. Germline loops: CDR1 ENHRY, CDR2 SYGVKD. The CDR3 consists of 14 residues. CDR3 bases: TGTGCCATCAGCGCTGTCGTCGGAGGGGAAAAACTGTTTTTT. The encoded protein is CAISAVVGGEKLFF.

The CDR3 is CASRTSSGSIETQYF. The CDR3 nucleotides read TGCGCCAGCAGAACTTCTAGCGGGAGTATTGAGACCCAGTACTTC. The chain joins TRBV5-1 to TRBJ2-5; 10 bases are a match to TRBD2. Germline CDR1 SGHRS, CDR2 YFSETQ. V trimming: 5 bases; J trimming: 5 bases; junction bases outside the gene matches: 9. The CDR3 is 15 residues long.

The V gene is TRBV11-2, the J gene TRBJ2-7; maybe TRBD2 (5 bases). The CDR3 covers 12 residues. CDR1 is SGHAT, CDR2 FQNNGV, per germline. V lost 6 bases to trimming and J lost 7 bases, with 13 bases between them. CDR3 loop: CASRPAGIEQYF. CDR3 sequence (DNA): TGTGCCAGCAGGCCTGCCGGGATAGAGCAGTACTTC.

The CDR3 bases are TGCGCCAGCAGCGGACTAGCGGTTAATGAGCAGTTCTTC. Amino acid sequence: CASSGLAVNEQFF. This chain uses TRBV5-1 with TRBJ2-1; TRBD2 aligns across 10 bases. The CDR3 consists of 13 residues. V gave up 4 bases and J gave up 7 bases; unmatched junction bases: 2. The germline V gene has CDR1 SGHRS and CDR2 YFSETQ.

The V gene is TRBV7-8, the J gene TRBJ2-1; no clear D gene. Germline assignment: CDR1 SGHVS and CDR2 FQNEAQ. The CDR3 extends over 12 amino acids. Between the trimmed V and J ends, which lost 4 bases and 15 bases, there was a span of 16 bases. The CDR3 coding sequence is TGTGCCAGCAGCTCAGGTGAAACGGGTTCGTTCTTC. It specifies CASSSGETGSFF.

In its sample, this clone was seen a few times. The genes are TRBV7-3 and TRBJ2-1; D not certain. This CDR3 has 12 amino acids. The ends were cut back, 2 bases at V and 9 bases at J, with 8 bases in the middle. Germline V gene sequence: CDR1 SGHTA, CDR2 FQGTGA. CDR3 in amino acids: CASSLSGGEQFF. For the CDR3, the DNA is TGTGCCAGCAGCTTATCTGGTGGTGAGCAGTTCTTC.

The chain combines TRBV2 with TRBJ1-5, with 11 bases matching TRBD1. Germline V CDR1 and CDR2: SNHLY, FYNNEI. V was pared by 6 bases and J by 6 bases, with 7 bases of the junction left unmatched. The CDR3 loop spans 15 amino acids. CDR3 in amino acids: CASSPGQGAGQPQHF. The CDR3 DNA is TGTGCCAGCAGCCCAGGACAGGGGGCTGGTCAGCCCCAGCATTTT. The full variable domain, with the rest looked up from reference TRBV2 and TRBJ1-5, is EPEVTQTPSHQVTQMGQEVILRCVPISNHLYFYWYRQILGQKVEFLVSFYNNEISEKSEIFDDQFSVERPDGSNFTLKIRSTKLEDSAMYFCASSPGQGAGQPQHFGDGTRLSIL.

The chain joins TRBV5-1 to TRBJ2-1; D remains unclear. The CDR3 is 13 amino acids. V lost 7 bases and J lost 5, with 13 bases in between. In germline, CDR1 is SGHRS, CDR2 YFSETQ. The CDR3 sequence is CASAVLADNEQFF. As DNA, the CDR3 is TGCGCCAGCGCTGTCCTGGCCGACAATGAGCAGTTCTTC.

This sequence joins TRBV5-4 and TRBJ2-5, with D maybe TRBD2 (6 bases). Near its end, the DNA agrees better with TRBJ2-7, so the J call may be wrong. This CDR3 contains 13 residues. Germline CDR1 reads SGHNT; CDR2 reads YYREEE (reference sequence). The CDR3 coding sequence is TGTGCCAGCAGCATCCGCGGGGCCTACGAGCAGTACTTC. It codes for CASSIRGAYEQYF.

The CDR3: CASSSEQGTGTEAFF. DNA of the CDR3: TGTGCCAGCAGCTCGGAACAGGGAACGGGCACTGAAGCTTTCTTT. V and J are TRBV7-9 and TRBJ1-1, with D maybe TRBD1 (6 bases). The CDR3 spans 15 residues. Per germline, CDR1 SEHNR and CDR2 FQNEAQ (reference sequence). V was pared by 4 bases and J by 4 bases, with 16 bases between.

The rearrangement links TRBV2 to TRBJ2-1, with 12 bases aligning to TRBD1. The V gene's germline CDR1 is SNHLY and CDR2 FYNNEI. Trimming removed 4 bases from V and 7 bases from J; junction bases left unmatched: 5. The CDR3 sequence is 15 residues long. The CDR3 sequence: CASSGDRGRFNEQFF. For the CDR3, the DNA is TGTGCCAGCAGTGGGGACAGGGGGCGCTTTAATGAGCAGTTCTTC.

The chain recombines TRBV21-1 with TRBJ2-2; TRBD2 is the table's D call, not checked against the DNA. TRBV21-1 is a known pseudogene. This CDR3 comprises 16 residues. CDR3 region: CASSKVWREWPGELFF. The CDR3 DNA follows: TGTGCCAGCAGCAAAGTGTGGCGGGAGTGGCCGGGGGAGCTGTTTTTT.